The source of this TCR beta chain is a study of blood T cell repertoires in COVID-19 (dated by TCRdb to about 2020). For the wider study: Collaborator samples came from the United States, Italy and Spain and covered acute and convalescent phases of COVID-19. The prospective study material was composed of cDNA or gDNA derived from T cells, B-cell-depleted T cells, or PBMCs. Deeply sampled blood TCRbeta repertoires from subjects exposed to, actively infected with, or recovered from COVID-19 were included in the dataset. The repertoires were released in a freely available public database meant as a resource for research on the immune response to SARS-CoV-2. The samples were drawn from two sources: the first 160 participants of the ongoing ImmuneRACE study, and some 1,300 subjects contributed by 6 global collaborators. Nearly every sample came with metadata listing a de-identified subject ID, COVID-19 status, age in years and sex. Where available, HLA class I and class II types were taken from metadata supplied by the sample provider and were not determined by assay-based typing.

Each collaborating institution followed its own protocols to collect whole blood in K2EDTA tubes. Collaborator samples were shipped for TCRbeta analysis as frozen whole blood, isolated PBMCs, or DNA extracted from either sample type. Concerning this clone: Its target antigen remains unknown. Base qualities are not at hand, and no much larger clone is one base apart.

Inclusive of the bounding cysteine and phenylalanine, the CDR3 is 11 residues long. Solely the CDR3 DNA is kept, with 33 bases framed from the first base. V and J lose 4 bases and 5 bases, and a span of 6 bases separates them. CDR1 and CDR2 are drawn from the germline V gene: SGDLS, YYNGEE. The immunoSEQ Assay, a bias-controlled multiplex PCR, was used to amplify TCRbeta CDR3 regions from genomic DNA. From the authors' description of their analysis: Nucleated cell counts per sample were estimated from amplification of reference gene primers within the assay. To quantify the absolute abundance of each unique TCRbeta CDR3 rearrangement, sequence reads were collapsed and filtered. For each sample, productive Simpson clonality was calculated by taking the square root of Simpson's diversity index across productive rearrangements. TCRdb stores this immuneACCESS table with in-frame sequences only. Part of the clones is absent; in the studies checked, under half of the shortfall reflects unresolved V genes, and no reason is known for the rest. The V and J calls and the clone size are those of that table, but D and trimming were determined from the DNA. Recorded for this sample are some 60,000 clones; around 87% of them occurred a single time. About 7% of the sample is in the top ten clones.

The investigation overall reported the following: The quantity of clinical and demographic metadata differed by source and by participant and was supplied without curation.

The source is a human donor with active COVID-19. The donor label of this sample is uncertain. Rearrangement joined TRBV9 to TRBJ2-5, and TRBD2 may be the D gene, going by 5 matching bases. Source material: peripheral blood. The sequenced DNA: TGTGCCAGCAGCCGAGGGGAGACCCAGTACTTC. Its product reads: CASSRGETQYF.